This entry concerns a single TCR beta chain. Its antigen is undetermined. The V and J ends lost 3 bases and 8 bases respectively, with 13 bases between them. The CDR3 length is 13 residues. Germline CDR1 is SGHAT and CDR2 is FQNNGV. TCRB transcripts that were expressed got sequenced, as all of the isolated RNA had been reverse transcribed. Profiled with immunoSEQ multiplex PCR; TCRdb holds only in-frame clones, not every one. Of hundreds of thousands of clones listed, around 12% were seen once; the top ten hold 0.0095% to 0.012%. This entry comes from a study of beta chain features in type 1 diabetes. Findings and caveats of the study: TCRB CDR3s from Type 1 diabetes patients were moderately but significantly shorter in all four CD4+ subsets.

Sample: naive CD4+ T cells from blood. The TCR sequence derives from a woman aged 18-29 years with type 1 diabetes. The chain carries TRBV11-2 and TRBJ2-5; no definite D call. The CDR3 loop reads CASSFAAASTQYF. DNA of the CDR3: TGTGCCAGCAGCTTTGCGGCCGCTAGTACCCAGTACTTC.